This T cell receptor (delta chain) was captured in a study of delta chains in infants with herpesvirus infections. Gamma-chain- and delta-chain-specific primers converted PBMC RNA into TCR cDNA. TCRdb applied CATT to the RT-PCR reads for clone calling. Among more than 700 delta-chain clones listed, around 34% were seen once. In the case of this clone: A clone one base away is much larger, so this may be a read error.

This CDR3 is 19 amino acids long. Germline CDR1 TSWWSYY, CDR2 QGS. Sequencing used peripheral blood, obtained at time point 1 of longitudinal follow-up. The chain carries TRDV1 and TRDJ1; TRDD3 matches 8 bases. This TCR derives from a human donor who was a Ugandan infant, either HIV-exposed or HIV-unexposed (not recorded which). CDR3 in amino acids: CALGEKEGYAEMYTYKLIF. The DNA for the CDR3 is TGTGCTCTTGGGGAAAAAGAGGGATACGCCGAAATGTACACCTATAAACTCATCTTT.